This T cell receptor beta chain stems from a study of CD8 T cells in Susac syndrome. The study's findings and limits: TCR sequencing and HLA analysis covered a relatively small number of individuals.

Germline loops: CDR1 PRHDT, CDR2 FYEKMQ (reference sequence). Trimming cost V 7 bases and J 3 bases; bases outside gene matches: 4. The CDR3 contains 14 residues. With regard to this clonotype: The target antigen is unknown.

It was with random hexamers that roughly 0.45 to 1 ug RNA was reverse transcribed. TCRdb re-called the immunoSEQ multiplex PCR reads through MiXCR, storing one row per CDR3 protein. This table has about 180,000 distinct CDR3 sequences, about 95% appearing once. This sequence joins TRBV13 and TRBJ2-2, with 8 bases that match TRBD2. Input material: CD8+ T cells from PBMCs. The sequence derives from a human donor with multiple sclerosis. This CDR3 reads CASTSGLDTGELFF. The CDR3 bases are TGTGCCAGCACCTCGGGACTAGACACCGGGGAGCTGTTTTTT.